One T cell receptor (beta chain) is described in this entry. Its antigen is not yet known. No clone much larger than this one lies a single base away; base qualities are absent. The germline V gene provides CDR1 LGHNA and CDR2 YNFKEQ. The CDR3 sequence holds 17 residues, the cysteine and phenylalanine included. Just the 51-base CDR3 DNA is kept, in frame starting at base 1. V is clipped by 2 bases and J by 4 bases, and the sequence between their germline boundaries is 21 bases long. This specimen belongs to a study of blood T cell repertoires in COVID-19 (TCRdb year 2020). At the level of the whole study: Collaborator samples came from the United States, Italy and Spain and covered acute and convalescent phases of COVID-19. The prospective study material was composed of cDNA or gDNA derived from T cells, B-cell-depleted T cells, or PBMCs. The dataset comprised deeply sampled blood TCRbeta repertoires from subjects exposed to, actively infected with, or recovered from COVID-19. The repertoires were made available in a free public database intended to serve as a resource for research on the immune response to SARS-CoV-2. The samples were drawn from the first 160 participants of the ongoing ImmuneRACE study and from more than 1,000 subjects provided by 6 global collaborators. A de-identified subject ID, COVID-19 status, age in years and sex were almost always included in the sample metadata. Where available, HLA class I and class II types were taken from metadata supplied by the sample provider and were not determined by assay-based typing.

Collaborating institutions collected whole blood in K2EDTA tubes following their own protocols. Collaborator samples were shipped for TCRbeta analysis as frozen whole blood, isolated PBMCs, or DNA extracted from either sample type. The immunoSEQ Assay, a bias-controlled multiplex PCR, was used to amplify TCRbeta CDR3 regions from genomic DNA. Regarding the original processing steps: The number of nucleated cells in each sample was estimated by amplification of reference gene primers within the assay. To quantify the absolute abundance of each unique TCRbeta CDR3 rearrangement, sequence reads were collapsed and filtered. For each sample, productive Simpson clonality was calculated as the square root of Simpson's diversity index across productive rearrangements. TCRdb retrieved this table from immuneACCESS and kept in-frame rearrangements only. Not all clones are present; in checked studies, unresolved V genes account for under half, and no reason is known for the remainder. V and J calls plus clone size are reproduced from that table; the DNA served to infer D and trimming. The sample has 70,000 or so clones on record, roughly 84% of them singletons. The ten most abundant clones make up 11% of the sample.

General findings and caveats noted by the study authors: How much clinical and demographic metadata was included differed by source and by participant, and the metadata was provided uncurated.

This clonotype originated in a woman between 18 and 29 years old with acute or convalescent COVID-19. Sequenced: peripheral blood. This sequence uses TRBV4-2 and TRBJ2-7, and the D gene may be TRBD2, 7 bases matching. The DNA is TGTGCCAGCAGCCAAACACATCTTCGGGGGGCCCTATACGAGCAGTACTTC. Its translation reads: CASSQTHLRGALYEQYF.